What follows is one T cell receptor (beta chain) and its context. This is likely an artifact of a read error, given a far larger clone one base away. The same CDR3 can be traced to other DNA sequences in this sample. Profiling relied on immunoSEQ multiplex PCR, and the TCRdb table lists in-frame clones only, not all of them. The table records over 950,000 clones, around 77% of them present only once. The data derive from a study of shared clonotypes between healthy human individuals. The germline V gene encodes CDR1 SGHTA and CDR2 FQGNSA. The CDR3 covers 14 residues. V lost 4 bases and J lost 5, with 14 bases in between.

The sequence came from a man aged 18-30 years in good health. Some clones in this sample may be carry-over from other donors' samples. The gene calls are TRBV7-2 and TRBJ1-1; no clear D gene. The specimen sequenced was memory CD4+ T cells from PBMCs. The subset here: CD45RA-negative fraction. CDR3 protein: CASSSRWGETEAFF. The CDR3 DNA sequence: TGTGCCAGCAGCTCAAGGTGGGGAGAGACTGAAGCTTTCTTT.